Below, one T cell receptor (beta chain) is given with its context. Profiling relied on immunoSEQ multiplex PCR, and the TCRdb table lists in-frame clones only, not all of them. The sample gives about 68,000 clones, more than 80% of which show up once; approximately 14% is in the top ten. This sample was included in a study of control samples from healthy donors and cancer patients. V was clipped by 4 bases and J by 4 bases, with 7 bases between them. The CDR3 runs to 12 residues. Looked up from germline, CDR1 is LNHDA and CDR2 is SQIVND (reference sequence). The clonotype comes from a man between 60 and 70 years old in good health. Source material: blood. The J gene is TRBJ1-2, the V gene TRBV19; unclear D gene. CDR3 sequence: CASSTAGYGYTF. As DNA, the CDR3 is TGTGCCAGTAGTACGGCGGGCTATGGCTACACCTTC.